Listed below are T cell receptor beta chains from one sample, sequenced in a study of blood T cell repertoires in COVID-19. The repertoire was sequenced with immunoSEQ multiplex PCR; TCRdb's copy has only in-frame clones and lacks some. Among some 500,000 clones listed, over 75% were seen once. The sequencing input was PBMCs or T cells enriched from blood (not recorded which). The receptors derive from a woman aged 40-49 years who had recovered from COVID-19. Each CDR3 is given with its conserved first and last residue. A D gene is named only where the DNA matches it firmly. Only some rows state a clone size, as once, few, many or a class for expanded clones.

TRBV6-5	TRBJ1-1	-	TRBD1	CASRWDREGFAEAFF	TGTGCCAGCAGGTGGGACAGGGAAGGGTTCGCTGAAGCTTTCTTT
TRBV21-1	TRBJ2-7	-	-	CASSRAGYEQYF	TGTGCCAGCAGCCGAGCGGGATACGAGCAGTACTTC
TRBV7-2	TRBJ1-6	-	TRBD1	CASRQGSYNSPLHF	TGTGCCAGCAGACAGGGGTCCTATAATTCACCCCTCCACTTT
TRBV30	TRBJ1-3	-	-	CAWSWAGKPGNTIYF	TGTGCCTGGAGTTGGGCAGGGAAGCCGGGAAACACCATATATTTT
TRBV9	TRBJ2-7	-	TRBD1	CASSVGDRLHYEQYF	TGTGCCAGCAGCGTAGGGGACAGGCTTCACTACGAGCAGTACTTC
TRBV6-5	TRBJ1-1	-	-	CASNPGNTEAFF	TGTGCCAGCAATCCAGGGAACACTGAAGCTTTCTTT
TRBV19	TRBJ2-1	few	TRBD1	CASSLWTGGNEQFF	TGTGCCAGTAGCCTGTGGACAGGGGGCAATGAGCAGTTCTTC
TRBV4-3	TRBJ1-1	-	-	CASSQGLGRGVSEAFF	TGCGCCAGCAGCCAAGGCTTGGGCAGGGGCGTCTCTGAAGCTTTCTTT
TRBV5-4	TRBJ2-3	-	TRBD1	CASSSTGTGKSLQYF	TGTGCCAGCAGCTCCACCGGGACAGGGAAGAGTTTGCAGTATTTT
TRBV18	TRBJ2-7	-	-	CASSPYHGLGDEQYF	TGTGCCAGCTCACCCTACCACGGTCTCGGGGACGAGCAGTACTTC
TRBV21-1	TRBJ2-2	-	-	CASSKGPVRNTGELFF	TGTGCCAGCAGCAAAGGTCCTGTTCGGAACACCGGGGAGCTGTTTTTT
TRBV6-5	TRBJ1-2	-	TRBD1	CASRTRTGAGYTF	TGTGCCAGCAGAACAAGGACAGGGGCTGGCTACACCTTC
TRBV5-6	TRBJ2-1	-	TRBD2	CASSASGSRYNEQFF	TGTGCCAGCAGCGCTAGCGGGAGCCGGTACAATGAGCAGTTCTTC
TRBV11-3	TRBJ2-7	once	-	CASSPPRRGTYEQYF	TGTGCCAGCAGCCCGCCGAGGCGGGGAACCTACGAGCAGTACTTC
TRBV5-4	TRBJ2-1	once	TRBD2	CASTGTSGINEQFF	TGTGCCAGCACCGGGACTAGCGGGATAAATGAGCAGTTCTTC
TRBV5-4	TRBJ2-7	-	-	CASSLGLGSTGSYEQYF	TGTGCCAGCAGCTTGGGGCTGGGGAGCACGGGCTCCTACGAGCAGTACTTC
TRBV29-1	TRBJ1-2	-	TRBD1	CSQMTGDYGYTF	TGCAGCCAGATGACAGGGGACTATGGCTACACCTTC
TRBV7-6	TRBJ2-1	-	TRBD1	CASSPTGTGLYNEQFF	TGTGCCAGCAGCCCAACCGGGACAGGGCTATACAATGAGCAGTTCTTC
TRBV7-2	TRBJ2-7	-	TRBD2	CASSYPAGLAGGRAYEQYF	TGTGCCAGCAGCTACCCCGCTGGACTAGCGGGTGGCCGGGCCTACGAGCAGTACTTC
TRBV10-3	TRBJ1-1	-	-	CAISELGGFKNTEAFF	TGTGCCATCAGTGAGTTGGGGGGGTTTAAGAACACTGAAGCTTTCTTT
TRBV4-3	TRBJ2-3	-	TRBD2	CASSQGGTSGSGDTQYF	TGCGCCAGCAGCCAAGGAGGGACTAGCGGGAGTGGAGATACGCAGTATTTT
TRBV4-1	TRBJ1-5	-	-	CASSQAPTGNQPQHF	TGCGCCAGCAGCCAAGCACCGACCGGGAATCAGCCCCAGCATTTT
TRBV5-6	TRBJ1-2	-	TRBD1	CASSLRQGDGYTF	TGTGCCAGCAGCTTGCGACAGGGAGATGGCTACACCTTC
TRBV19	TRBJ2-3	-	-	CASSIVGRGDTQYF	TGTGCCAGTAGTATAGTCGGAAGGGGAGATACGCAGTATTTT
TRBV6-4	TRBJ1-5	-	-	CASSELLNQPQHF	TGTGCCAGCAGTGAACTGCTAAATCAGCCCCAGCATTTT